Below are 19 T cell receptor beta chains sequenced from a single sample in a study of identical twins. One entry per CDR3 protein, called by TCRdb with MiXCR from the 5' RACE reads. The sample consists of over 250,000 distinct CDR3 sequences, 8.5% to 9.5% of them appearing once. These records were also assigned to another study, of yellow fever vaccine responses in identical twins.

The sample comprised CD8+ T cells sorted from blood. The receptors were gathered from a woman aged 18 to 35 in good health.

This clonotype appeared a few times. The chain links TRBV29-1 to TRBJ2-1, with 9 nucleotides matching TRBD1. V was pared by 2 bases and J by 6 bases, with 5 bases of the junction left unmatched. Germline V gene sequence: CDR1 SQVTM, CDR2 ANQGSEA. CDR3 size: 14 residues. The DNA for the CDR3 is TGCAGCGTTGAAACGGGGACAGGGTCCAATGAGCAGTTCTTC. This translates into CSVETGTGSNEQFF.

Many counts were recorded for this clonotype. This sequence joins TRBV3-1 and TRBJ2-1; the match to TRBD2 covers 10 bases. The germline CDR1 and CDR2 sequences are LGHDT and YNNKEL (reference sequence). This CDR3 has 15 residues. J lost 4 bases, V lost 2 bases, and 2 bases had no gene match. CDR3 bases: TGTGCCAGCAGCCAAAGACTAGCGGGTTACAATGAGCAGTTCTTC. Translated, it gives CASSQRLAGYNEQFF.

J is TRBJ2-7 and V is TRBV27, with D possibly being TRBD1 (6 bases). CDR1 is MNHEY and CDR2 is SMNVEV in the germline V gene (reference sequence). The CDR3 totals 18 residues. V was shortened by 4 bases and J by 3 bases, with 25 bases between the two germline ends. The CDR3 loop is CASSSRPPVQGAGYEQYF. Written as DNA, the CDR3 is TGTGCCAGCAGTTCACGCCCCCCCGTACAGGGAGCAGGCTACGAGCAGTACTTC.

The chain is built from TRBV10-3 and TRBJ2-7; unclear D gene. This CDR3 is built from 14 residues. CDR1 ENHRY and CDR2 SYGVKD come from the germline V gene. V lost 3 bases and J lost 2, with 11 bases in between. The CDR3 here is CAISDPGSPYEQYF. The CDR3 DNA sequence: TGTGCCATCAGTGATCCCGGGTCCCCCTACGAGCAGTACTTC.

A few counts support this clonotype. V usage is TRBV5-5 and J usage is TRBJ2-7, with D perhaps matching TRBD1 or TRBD2 (5 bases each). Trimming removed 1 base at V and 2 bases at J, with 13 bases between. Germline CDR1 is SGHKS and CDR2 is YYEKEE (reference sequence). The CDR3 extends over 15 amino acids. CDR3 amino acids: CASSLRRWDPYEQYF. The CDR3 DNA is TGTGCCAGCAGCTTGAGACGATGGGACCCCTACGAGCAGTACTTC.

This clonotype was counted many times. The chain recombines TRBV6-5 with TRBJ2-5; 9 bases are shared with TRBD2. The CDR3 sequence is 15 residues long. CDR1 and CDR2 (germline): MNHEY, SVGAGI. V lost 2 bases to trimming and J lost 7 bases; unmatched junction nucleotides: 8. This CDR3 is CASSYVLAGAGTQYF. The CDR3 coding sequence is TGTGCCAGCAGTTACGTTTTAGCGGGAGCAGGGACCCAGTACTTC.

This clonotype was seen a handful of times. CDR3 in amino acids: CASSLARADTGELFF. Written as DNA, the CDR3 is TGTGCCAGCAGCTTAGCCAGGGCTGACACCGGGGAGCTGTTTTTT. V gene TRBV7-9 combines with J gene TRBJ2-2; a weak D match, TRBD1 (5 bases). Trimming removed 0 bases from V and 3 bases from J, with 8 bases in between. The CDR3 has 15 amino acids. CDR1 and CDR2 from the germline V gene are SEHNR and FQNEAQ (reference sequence). The variable domain in full, completed from reference TRBV7-9 and TRBJ2-2, reads DTGVSQNPRHKITKRGQNVTFRCDPISEHNRLYWYRQTLGQGPEFLTYFQNEAQLEKSRLLSDRFSAERPKGSFSTLEIQRTEQGDSAMYLCASSLARADTGELFFGEGSRLTVL.

The chain carries TRBV24-1 and TRBJ2-5, with D uncertain. Germline values: CDR1 KGHDR, CDR2 SFDVKD. V dropped 1 base and J dropped 3 bases, with 17 bases sitting between them. This CDR3 region has 17 residues. The CDR3 DNA follows: TGTGCCACCAGTGATTTAAGGCACCCGAATGCCAAAGAGACCCAGTACTTC. Protein sequence: CATSDLRHPNAKETQYF.

This clonotype appeared a few times. The V gene is TRBV6-1, the J gene TRBJ2-7, with TRBD1 as a possible D gene (6 bases). Trimming left V 6 bases short and J 7 bases short, with 19 bases between. CDR3 length: 14 amino acids. The germline gives CDR1 MNHNS, CDR2 SASEGT. The CDR3 reads CASSTGHGAWEQYF. The CDR3 nucleotides are TGTGCCAGCAGCACGGGACACGGGGCCTGGGAGCAGTACTTC.

This clonotype was seen many times. CDR3 sequence: CASSTHPNPDREVTSDYGYTF. The CDR3 coding sequence is TGTGCCAGCAGCACCCATCCTAACCCCGACAGGGAAGTCACCTCCGACTATGGCTACACCTTC. The chain has TRBV7-6 and TRBJ1-2; 7 bases line up with TRBD1. Germline trimming cut 5 bases from V and 3 bases from J; bases unmatched to any gene: 27. CDR3 length equals 21 residues. Looked up from germline, CDR1 is SGHVS and CDR2 is FNYEAQ. Using reference TRBV7-6 and TRBJ1-2 for the parts outside the CDR3, the full variable domain is GAGVSQSPRYKVTKRGQDVALRCDPISGHVSLYWYRQALGQGPEFLTYFNYEAQQDKSGLPNDRFSAERPEGSISTLTIQRTEQRDSAMYRCASSTHPNPDREVTSDYGYTFGSGTRLTVV.

The table lists this clonotype with a few counts. The chain recombines TRBV7-9 with TRBJ2-5, with D maybe TRBD2 (5 bases). Germline values: CDR1 SEHNR, CDR2 FQNEAQ (reference sequence). V dropped 1 base and J dropped 5 bases, with 17 bases sitting between them. This CDR3 comprises 16 residues. CDR3 sequence: CASSLDRRGASETQYF. The CDR3 DNA is TGTGCCAGCAGCTTAGATCGCCGGGGTGCTAGTGAGACCCAGTACTTC.

This clonotype was counted at least ten times. The CDR3 loop reads CASSLMRSPYTDTQYF. The CDR3, as DNA: TGTGCCAGCAGCCTGATGCGCTCCCCATACACAGATACGCAGTATTTT. The rearrangement joins TRBV11-2 to TRBJ2-3; D unclear. This CDR3 region has 16 residues. Germline V gives CDR1 SGHAT, CDR2 FQNNGV. Between the trimmed V and J ends, which lost 5 bases and 2 bases, there was a span of 17 bases. The full variable domain, with the rest looked up from reference TRBV11-2 and TRBJ2-3, is EAGVAQSPRYKIIEKRQSVAFWCNPISGHATLYWYQQILGQGPKLLIQFQNNGVVDDSQLPKDRFSAERLKGVDSTLKIQPAKLEDSAVYLCASSLMRSPYTDTQYFGPGTRLTVL.

The table lists this clonotype with a few counts. The V call is TRBV19, the J call TRBJ2-2; TRBD2 might be the D (5 bases). The CDR3 has 15 residues. CDR1 and CDR2 from the germline V gene are LNHDA and SQIVND (reference sequence). With 2 bases removed from V and 7 bases from J, the gap between germline ends came to 14 bases. The CDR3: CASSITGLGSGELFF. CDR3 nucleotide sequence: TGTGCCAGTAGTATAACGGGGTTGGGGAGCGGGGAGCTGTTTTTT.

This clonotype was counted at least ten times. The CDR3 sequence is CASSGTGYNSPLHF. The CDR3 DNA sequence: TGTGCCAGCAGTGGGACCGGTTATAATTCACCCCTCCACTTT. J is TRBJ1-6 and V is TRBV12-3 or TRBV12-4; D perhaps matches TRBD1 (5 bases). The CDR3 is 14 amino acids. Trimming took off 5 bases at V and 4 bases at J, with 9 bases between the two ends.

This chain connects TRBV5-1 to TRBJ2-7; weak D call: TRBD1 (6 bases). Germline-derived CDR1 and CDR2 are SGHRS and YFSETQ. V lost 1 base to trimming and J lost 2 bases, with 13 bases between them. The CDR3 has 15 residues. CDR3 sequence reads: CASSLFPGQTYEQYF. CDR3 sequence (DNA): TGCGCCAGCAGCTTGTTCCCGGGACAAACCTACGAGCAGTACTTC.

In regard to this clonotype: Compared with germline, one end of the junction differs, possibly owing to a read error. The chain uses TRBV7-9 and TRBJ2-7, with TRBD2 matching over 7 bases. The CDR3 is made up of 15 amino acids. CDR1 and CDR2 from the germline V gene are SEHNR and FQNEAQ (reference sequence). The CDR3 coding sequence is TGTGCCAGCAGCTCGTTAGCGGGTATCTCCTACGAGGAGTACTTC. Encoded protein: CASSSLAGISYEEYF.

CDR3 bases: TGCAGTGCTAGAGACTGGGAGGGTGTAGCTTTCTTT. The encoded protein is CSARDWEGVAFF. The J gene is TRBJ1-1, the V gene TRBV20-1; the D is unclear. Germline V gene lookup returns CDR1 DFQATT and CDR2 SNEGSKA (reference sequence). CDR3 size: 12 residues. The ends were cut back, 0 bases at V and 10 bases at J, with 12 bases in the middle.

This clonotype was seen a few times. The V and J genes are TRBV19 and TRBJ1-1, with 7 bases identical to TRBD1. Looked up from germline, CDR1 is LNHDA and CDR2 is SQIVND (reference sequence). Trimming removed 11 bases from V and 1 base from J; junction bases left unmatched: 7. The CDR3 covers 13 residues. The CDR3 region is CACTGAGNTEAFF. CDR3 nucleotides: TGTGCCTGCACAGGGGCGGGGAACACTGAAGCTTTCTTT. Full variable domain (missing parts from reference TRBV19 and TRBJ1-1): DGGITQSPKYLFRKEGQNVTLSCEQNLNHDAMYWYRQDPGQGLRLIYYSQIVNDFQKGDIAEGYSVSREKKESFPLTVTSAQKNPTAFYLCACTGAGNTEAFFGQGTRLTVV.

Ten or more counts support this clonotype. The chain recombines TRBV12-3 or TRBV12-4 with TRBJ2-3; D might be TRBD1 (5 bases). This CDR3 comprises 16 residues. With 4 bases removed from V and 3 bases from J, the gap between germline ends came to 17 bases. This chain's CDR3 is CASSWDHRIRTDTQYF. The CDR3 DNA reads as TGTGCCAGCAGTTGGGATCACAGGATTAGGACAGATACGCAGTATTTT.